There are many counts of the clone carrying this T cell receptor (gamma chain). TCRdb's entry gives the protein of a much larger clone, which mismatches this DNA's translation at residue 9, likely from a read error; the protein reported here is translated from the DNA. These data originate in a study of γδ T cells in repeated Plasmodium falciparum infection. Overall study: Sampling occurred at baseline, pre-infection for selected infections, and 21 days post-infection.

Both TRG and TRD chains were sequenced from each sorted sample. TCRdb reran clone calling via CATT on the multiplex PCR reads. The table includes about 30,000 gamma-chain clones, more than 1.4% detected once. The clonotype originates from a pool of human donors (malaria-infected and uninfected, not separated). Sequenced: gamma-delta T cells from blood.

CDR3 in amino acids: CALWEVELDKKIKVF. CDR3 DNA sequence: TGTGCCTTGTGGGAGGTGGAGTTGGACAAAAAAATCAAGGTATTT. The chain has TRGV9 and TRGJP. The J gene, absent from TCRdb, was called here by matching the DNA to germline. The CDR3 has 15 amino acids. Germline loops: CDR1 GITISATS, CDR2 ISYDGTV (reference sequence).